Sequencing of this T cell receptor beta chain was carried out in a study of CD8 T cells in Susac syndrome. The diagnostic criteria for definite or probable disease, as recently defined, were met by the patients with Susac syndrome. The CDR3 runs 15 residues. V shed 5 bases and J shed 5 bases, with 16 bases lying between them. When the RNA was reverse transcribed, random hexamers were used with an input of about 0.5 to 1 ug. Coverage of TCR beta CDR3 amplification by immunoSEQ multiplex PCR extended to 54 Vbeta and 13 Jbeta. TCRdb processed the immunoSEQ multiplex PCR reads anew with MiXCR; each CDR3 protein has one entry. The data contain around 80,000 distinct CDR3 sequences, roughly 94% of them seen just once; the ten biggest clones take up more than 0.4%.

The sequenced sample consisted of CD8+ T cells from PBMCs. The chain couples TRBV12-3 or TRBV12-4 to TRBJ1-5; weak D call: TRBD1 (5 bases). The sequence came from a human donor with Susac syndrome. The CDR3 sequence is CASSPRGHQDQPQHF. The CDR3 DNA reads as TGTGCCAGCAGTCCGCGCGGACACCAAGATCAGCCCCAGCATTTT.